This T cell receptor beta chain was captured by sequencing in a study of cytomegalovirus exposure and HLA in healthy donors. As for the study in general: The same platform as the 666 first-cohort repertoires was used for the 95 to 150 validation repertoires, a later analysis reported.

Produced via immunoSEQ multiplex PCR; TCRdb's table is partial and in-frame only. The sample shows about 250,000 clones, about 90% of them seen only once. Findings and caveats of the study: TCR beta chains numbering under 200 were designated cytomegalovirus-associated. Rare TCR sequences predominated, though certain public TCRs were found in many donors. Cytomegalovirus status was reportedly diagnosed by the classifier with high sensitivity and specificity.

In regard to this clone: Its antigen is unidentified.

The germline V gene has CDR1 SGHTA and CDR2 FQGNSA. V was cut by 4 bases and J by 7 bases, with 19 bases left in between. The CDR3 runs 15 residues. The receptor was derived from a man aged 18 to 30 in good health and CMV-seropositive. V usage is TRBV7-2 and J usage is TRBJ1-2; D unclear. The sample was PBMCs. The CDR3 spells CASSSLGRDRSGYTF. In nucleotides, the CDR3 is TGTGCCAGCAGCTCCCTTGGGAGGGATCGTTCTGGCTACACCTTC.